These 3 T cell receptor beta chains share one sample of origin, sequenced in a study of T-cell memory formation after mild COVID-19. TCRdb fed the 5' RACE reads into MiXCR, producing one record per CDR3 protein. Found here are around 120,000 distinct CDR3 sequences, about 15% of them singletons; the top ten hold 11% to 15%. Sequenced input: PBMCs or a T cell subset sorted from them (not recorded which). These receptors came from an adult woman who had mild COVID-19 (a few samples of this study predate the infection). Cell type and time point are not known.

The chain carries TRBV7-9 and TRBJ2-1; the D gene is possibly TRBD2 (6 bases). CDR3 size: 13 residues. The V end lost 3 bases, the J end lost 10 bases, and 13 bases lay between the germline ends. Germline V gene sequence: CDR1 SEHNR, CDR2 FQNEAQ (reference sequence). CDR3 in DNA: TGTGCCAGCAGCTTCCCCGGGGGAAGCGAGCAGTTCTTC. This sequence encodes CASSFPGGSEQFF.

Only a few counts were recorded for this clonotype. The rearrangement links TRBV20-1 to TRBJ2-5; D possibly corresponds to TRBD1 (6 bases). The germline V and J ends were trimmed by 0 bases and 5 bases, with 10 bases remaining between them. The germline V gene has CDR1 DFQATT and CDR2 SNEGSKA (reference sequence). This CDR3 is built from 13 residues. In DNA form, the CDR3 reads TGCAGTGCTAGAGAATACAGGGTTGAGACCCAGTACTTC. This codes for CSAREYRVETQYF.

The V gene is TRBV30, the J gene TRBJ1-5; D ambiguous. Trimming cost V 0 bases and J 9 bases, with 15 bases left between them. The germline gives CDR1 GTSNPN, CDR2 SVGIG (reference sequence). The length of the CDR3 is 14 residues. This CDR3 reads CAWSVGQSNSPQHF. DNA of the CDR3: TGTGCCTGGAGTGTAGGTCAATCGAATTCGCCCCAGCATTTT. The entire variable domain, with the rest obtained from reference TRBV30 and TRBJ1-5, is as follows: SQTIHQWPATLVQPVGSPLSLECTVEGTSNPNLYWYRQAAGRGLQLLFYSVGIGQISSEVPQNLSASRPQDRQFILSSKKLLLSDSGFYLCAWSVGQSNSPQHFGDGTRLSIL.